The source of this T cell receptor (beta chain) is a study of T cell repertoires in aging, cancer and after chemotherapy. Multiplex touch-down PCR with TRB-A/B primers amplified rearranged V-D-J TRB sequences. From the multiplex PCR reads, TCRdb called clonotypes with MiXCR, one entry per CDR3 protein. The sample carries more than 9,000 distinct CDR3 sequences, 30% to 40% recorded once. V gave up 3 bases and J gave up 1 base, with 7 bases separating them. The CDR3 is made up of 14 amino acids. General observations from the study: Compared with age-matched healthy donors, untreated hematological or solid cancer patients showed higher blood TCR clonality. Median generation probability rose over the chemotherapy interval in each cancer cohort, suggesting rebound thymic output.

Peripheral blood genomic DNA, not sorted cells or RNA, was the template. Only a few counts were recorded for this clonotype. The antigen remains undetermined. Material: blood. This sequence joins TRBV12-3 or TRBV12-4 and TRBJ1-5; possible D gene TRBD1, 5 bases. The sequence came from a human donor in good health. The CDR3: CASSFGGSNQPQHF. The DNA for the CDR3 is TGTGCCAGCAGTTTCGGGGGGAGCAATCAGCCCCAGCATTTT.